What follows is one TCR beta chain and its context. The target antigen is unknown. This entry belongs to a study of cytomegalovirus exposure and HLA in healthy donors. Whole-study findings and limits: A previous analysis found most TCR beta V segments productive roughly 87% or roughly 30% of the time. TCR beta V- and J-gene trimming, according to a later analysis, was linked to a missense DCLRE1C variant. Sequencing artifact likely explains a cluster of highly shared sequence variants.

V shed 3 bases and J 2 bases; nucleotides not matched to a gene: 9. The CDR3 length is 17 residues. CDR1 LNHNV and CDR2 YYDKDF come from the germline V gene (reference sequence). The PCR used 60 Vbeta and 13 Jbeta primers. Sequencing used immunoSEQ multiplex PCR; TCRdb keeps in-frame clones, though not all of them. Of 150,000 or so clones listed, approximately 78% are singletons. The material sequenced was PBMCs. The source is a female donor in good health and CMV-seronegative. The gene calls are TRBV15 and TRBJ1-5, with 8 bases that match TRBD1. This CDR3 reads CATSRTGAGSGNQPQHF. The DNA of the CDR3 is TGTGCCACCAGCAGGACAGGGGCAGGGAGCGGCAATCAGCCCCAGCATTTT.